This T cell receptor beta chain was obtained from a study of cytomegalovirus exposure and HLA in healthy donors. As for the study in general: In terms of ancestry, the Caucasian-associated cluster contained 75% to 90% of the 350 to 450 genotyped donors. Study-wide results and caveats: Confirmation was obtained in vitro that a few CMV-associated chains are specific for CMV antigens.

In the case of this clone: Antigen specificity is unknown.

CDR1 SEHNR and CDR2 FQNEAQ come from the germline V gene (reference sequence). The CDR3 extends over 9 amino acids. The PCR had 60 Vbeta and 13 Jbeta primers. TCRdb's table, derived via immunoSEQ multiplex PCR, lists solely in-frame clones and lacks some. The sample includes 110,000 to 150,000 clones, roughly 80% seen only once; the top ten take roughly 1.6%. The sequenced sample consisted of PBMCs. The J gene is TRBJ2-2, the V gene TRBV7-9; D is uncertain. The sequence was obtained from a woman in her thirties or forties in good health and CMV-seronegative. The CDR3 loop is CNSGGELFF. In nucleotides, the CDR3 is TGTAATTCCGGCGGGGAGCTGTTTTTT.